This T cell receptor beta chain was observed in a study of technical replicates of blood from a handful of donors. This clone was seen a few times. Germline lookup yields CDR1 SGHRS and CDR2 YFSETQ. The CDR3 covers 16 residues. V was pared by 4 bases and J by 4 bases, with 20 bases between. The method was immunoSEQ multiplex PCR; TCRdb's version includes in-frame clones alone and lacks a portion of them. Altogether 55,000 to 80,000 clones are present, 93% being singletons, with the ten largest covering roughly 0.25%. The clonotype originates from a human donor in good health. J is TRBJ1-2 and V is TRBV5-1; tentatively, D is TRBD1 (5 bases). The sample taken for sequencing was T cells isolated from PBMCs. CDR3 sequence (DNA): TGCGCCAGCAGCCCTGGGGCTGGGGCGAAGACCTATGGCTACACCTTC. This encodes CASSPGAGAKTYGYTF.